This entry lists 14 T cell receptor beta chains sequenced from one sample in a study of T cell changes during pregnancy in multiple sclerosis. The table came from immunoSEQ multiplex PCR; TCRdb's copy has only in-frame clones and leaves some out. The sample lists some 29,000 clones, roughly 87% occurring once. This specimen consisted of CD8+ T cells from peripheral blood mononuclear cells, obtained before pregnancy. These receptors all come from a female donor with multiple sclerosis, enrolled in a pregnancy study.

The chain has TRBV27 and TRBJ1-2; possibly TRBD1 for D (5 bases). The ends were cut back, 5 bases at V and 4 bases at J, with 17 bases in the middle. Germline CDR1 and CDR2: MNHEY and SMNVEV (reference sequence). This CDR3 contains 15 residues. CDR3 sequence (DNA): TGTGCCAGCAGTCCCAGGGATGGGCTACCCTATGGCTACACCTTC. Amino acid sequence: CASSPRDGLPYGYTF.

The table lists this clone with a few counts. The chain has TRBV19 and TRBJ2-2, with 9 bases aligning to TRBD1. Germline trimming cut 7 bases from V and 3 bases from J; bases unmatched to any gene: 3. CDR1 is LNHDA, CDR2 SQIVND, per germline (reference sequence). The CDR3 has 14 residues. CDR3 residues: CASKGTGHTGELFF. The CDR3 nucleotides read TGTGCCAGTAAGGGGACAGGGCACACCGGGGAGCTGTTTTTT. Using reference TRBV19 and TRBJ2-2 for the parts outside the CDR3, the full variable domain is DGGITQSPKYLFRKEGQNVTLSCEQNLNHDAMYWYRQDPGQGLRLIYYSQIVNDFQKGDIAEGYSVSREKKESFPLTVTSAQKNPTAFYLCASKGTGHTGELFFGEGSRLTVL.

V and J are TRBV19 and TRBJ2-3; a possible D gene is TRBD2 (5 bases). Trimming left V 3 bases short and J 4 bases short, with 14 bases between. Germline CDR1 LNHDA, CDR2 SQIVND (reference sequence). CDR3 length: 15 residues. The CDR3 reads CASSMVGDGADTQYF. Written as DNA, the CDR3 is TGTGCCAGTAGTATGGTGGGAGACGGGGCAGATACGCAGTATTTT.

The chain joins TRBV4-2 to TRBJ2-2; TRBD2 agrees at 10 bases. With 0 bases clipped from V and 2 bases from J, the junction kept 3 bases outside the gene matches. The CDR3 extends over 17 amino acids. The V gene's germline CDR1 is LGHNA and CDR2 YNFKEQ. CDR3 coding DNA: TGTGCCAGCAGCCAAGATCTAGCGGGGGCTAACACCGGGGAGCTGTTTTTT. Translated, it gives CASSQDLAGANTGELFF.

The chain links TRBV7-6 to TRBJ2-5, with D unclear. Germline-derived CDR1 and CDR2 are SGHVS and FNYEAQ. V was trimmed by 1 base and J by 5 bases, leaving 8 bases between them. The CDR3 covers 13 residues. CDR3 sequence: CASSLGVVETQYF. The CDR3 coding sequence is TGTGCCAGCAGCTTAGGAGTTGTGGAGACCCAGTACTTC.

The chain employs TRBV6-5 and TRBJ2-7, with D possibly matching TRBD2 (5 bases). The CDR3 has 15 amino acids. V was cut by 0 bases and J by 2 bases, with 11 bases left in between. Germline CDR1 reads MNHEY; CDR2 reads SVGAGI. The DNA of the CDR3 is TGTGCCAGCAGTTACTCATTAGCGAATACCTACGAGCAGTACTTC. As protein: CASSYSLANTYEQYF.

This clone has only one observation. The chain links TRBV27 to TRBJ2-3; 10 bases are shared with TRBD2. Germline V gives CDR1 MNHEY, CDR2 SMNVEV (reference sequence). This CDR3 is built from 18 residues. Germline trimming cut 6 bases from V and 1 base from J; bases unmatched to any gene: 13. The CDR3 DNA sequence: TGTGCCAGCAGGGGGCTAGCGGGAGTGGAGTGGGGCACAGATACGCAGTATTTT. Residues: CASRGLAGVEWGTDTQYF.

The rearrangement joins TRBV5-6 to TRBJ2-7, with D possibly being TRBD2 (7 bases). The CDR3 is 15 amino acids. Trimming removed 2 bases at V and 3 bases at J, with 15 bases between. Germline V gene lookup returns CDR1 SGHDT and CDR2 YYEEEE. The CDR3: CASSFWRGPLYEQYF. The CDR3 DNA is TGTGCCAGCAGCTTCTGGCGGGGGCCCCTCTACGAGCAGTACTTC.

The CDR3 DNA sequence: TGTGCCAGCAGCTTAGCCATGGACAGGGGAGGGGAAGCTTTCTTT. It translates to CASSLAMDRGGEAFF. The chain uses TRBV11-2 and TRBJ1-1; TRBD1 agrees at 9 bases. The CDR3 totals 15 residues. Looked up from germline, CDR1 is SGHAT and CDR2 is FQNNGV. Unmatched junction bases numbered 8, after V lost 1 base and J lost 8 bases.

The CDR3 is CASSVGGHTDTQYF. DNA for the CDR3: TGTGCCAGCAGCGTAGGTGGACACACAGATACGCAGTATTTT. The chain carries TRBV9 and TRBJ2-3, with D possibly TRBD1 on 5 matching bases. The CDR3 loop spans 14 amino acids. From germline, CDR1 is SGDLS and CDR2 YYNGEE. The V gene lost 0 bases and the J gene lost 2 bases, with 7 bases spanning the gap.

V and J are TRBV5-6 and TRBJ2-7; possible D gene TRBD1, 5 bases. The CDR3 totals 12 residues. The V end lost 4 bases, the J end lost 3 bases, and 8 bases lay between the germline ends. Per germline, CDR1 SGHDT and CDR2 YYEEEE. CDR3 region: CASSQTDYEQYF. CDR3 in DNA: TGTGCCAGCAGCCAGACAGACTACGAGCAGTACTTC. The full variable domain, rest sourced from reference TRBV5-6 and TRBJ2-7, is DAGVTQSPTHLIKTRGQQVTLRCSPKSGHDTVSWYQQALGQGPQFIFQYYEEEERQRGNFPDRFSGHQFPNYSSELNVNALLLGDSALYLCASSQTDYEQYFGPGTRLTVT.

As DNA, the CDR3 is TGTGCCAGCAGTTTCGGGACAGGGCGGAAAGAGACCCAGTACTTC. It is translated as CASSFGTGRKETQYF. The chain employs TRBV28 and TRBJ2-5; 9 bases map to TRBD1. The CDR3 runs 15 residues. The J segment lost 3 bases and the V segment lost 3 bases, leaving 5 bases of the junction unmatched. CDR1 and CDR2 from the germline V gene are MDHEN and SYDVKM. The entire variable domain, with the rest obtained from reference TRBV28 and TRBJ2-5, is as follows: DVKVTQSSRYLVKRTGEKVFLECVQDMDHENMFWYRQDPGLGLRLIYFSYDVKMKEKGDIPEGYSVSREKKERFSLILESASTNQTSMYLCASSFGTGRKETQYFGPGTRLLVL.

For the CDR3, the DNA is TGTGCCAGCAGTTTAGGGACAGGGGGTTTGTACGAGCAGTACTTC. It codes for CASSLGTGGLYEQYF. The chain employs TRBV28 and TRBJ2-7; 11 bases agree with TRBD1. Germline assignment: CDR1 MDHEN and CDR2 SYDVKM. The V gene end was trimmed by 2 bases and the J gene end by 4 bases; junction bases not matched to a gene: 4. The CDR3 has 15 residues.

This chain connects TRBV18 to TRBJ2-2, with a weak D call TRBD2 (6 bases). Germline V CDR1 and CDR2: KGHSH, LQKENI. V was pared by 0 bases and J by 1 base, with 6 bases between. CDR3 size: 15 residues. The CDR3 nucleotides read TGTGCCAGCTCACCACCGCGGGGGAACACCGGGGAGCTGTTTTTT. Translating it yields CASSPPRGNTGELFF.